This T cell receptor beta chain comes out of a study of blood T cell repertoires in COVID-19. Using immunoSEQ multiplex PCR, the repertoire was profiled, and TCRdb retains in-frame clones only, with some absent. The sample comprises under 300,000 clones, roughly 88% of which are singletons, and approximately 2.1% rests with the top ten. Per the germline V gene, CDR1 is LGHNA and CDR2 is YSLEER. This CDR3 contains 14 residues. Trimming shortened V by 1 base and J by 1 base, and 8 bases separated the two germline ends. The sequenced sample consisted of peripheral blood. The sequence was obtained from a woman in her thirties or forties who had recovered from COVID-19. V is TRBV4-3 and J is TRBJ2-7; no reliable D call. The CDR3 DNA sequence: TGCGCCAGCAGCCAAGGAGATGCTTCCTACGAGCAGTACTTC. Its translation is CASSQGDASYEQYF.